This T cell receptor beta chain was recorded in a study of CD8 T cells in ankylosing spondylitis. V was pared by 3 bases and J by 6 bases, with 16 bases between. This CDR3 comprises 15 residues. The germline CDR1 and CDR2 sequences are MNHEY and SVGAGI. Quantitative barcoded 5'-RACE was used to prepare TCR beta libraries. One entry per CDR3 protein, called by TCRdb with MiXCR from the 5' RACE reads. Of hundreds of thousands of distinct CDR3 sequences listed, more than 25% are singletons. The genes are TRBV6-5 and TRBJ2-3, with D possibly called TRBD1 or TRBD2 (6 bases each). Sequenced sample: blood, either unsorted or a sorted T cell fraction (not recorded which). The origin of this receptor is a male donor with ankylosing spondylitis or in good health (not recorded which). In nucleotides, the CDR3 is TGTGCCAGCAGTTATGGGGGGCTAGCAGGGGATACGCAGTATTTT. It specifies CASSYGGLAGDTQYF.